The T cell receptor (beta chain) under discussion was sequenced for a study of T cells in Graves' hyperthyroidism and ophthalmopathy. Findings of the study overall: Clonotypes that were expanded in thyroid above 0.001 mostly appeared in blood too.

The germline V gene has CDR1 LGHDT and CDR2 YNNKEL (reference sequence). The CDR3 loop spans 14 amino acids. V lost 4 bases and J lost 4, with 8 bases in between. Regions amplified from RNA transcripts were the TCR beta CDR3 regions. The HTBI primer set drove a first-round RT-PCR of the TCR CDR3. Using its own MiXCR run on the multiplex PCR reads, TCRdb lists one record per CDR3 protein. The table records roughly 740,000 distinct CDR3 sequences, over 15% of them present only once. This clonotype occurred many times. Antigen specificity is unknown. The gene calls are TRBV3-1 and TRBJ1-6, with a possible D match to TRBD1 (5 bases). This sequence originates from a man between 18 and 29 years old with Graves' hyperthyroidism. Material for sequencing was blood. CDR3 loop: CASSLPGYNSPLHF. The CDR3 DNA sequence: TGTGCCAGCAGCCTCCCAGGGTATAATTCACCCCTCCACTTT.